The T cell receptor (beta chain) under discussion was sequenced for a study of shared clonotypes between healthy human individuals. Across the study: The donor group consisted of two women and a few men, aged 18 to 49. The study used three CD4 naive, three CD4 memory, two CD8 naive and one CD8 memory plate per donor.

The V gene's germline CDR1 is SGHAT and CDR2 FQNNGV. The CDR3 runs to 15 residues. The V end was cut by 4 bases, the J end by 6 bases, with 16 bases between. Findings and caveats of the study: Approximately 4.5% was the fraction of naive CD4 clonotypes found shared across a few donors.

With respect to this clone: Antigen unknown.

Several immunoSEQ plates held equal portions of the genomic DNA taken from each subset. Using immunoSEQ multiplex PCR, the repertoire was profiled, and TCRdb retains in-frame clones only, with some absent. The data show around 940,000 clones, with around three quarters seen just once and over 1.3% held by the top ten. The chain employs TRBV11-2 and TRBJ2-1; no reliable D call. The sequence was collected from a man between 18 and 35 years old in good health. Sequencing input: memory CD4+ T cells sorted from blood. As to subset: CD45RA-negative fraction. DNA of the CDR3: TGTGCCAGCAGCTCCCTAGTAGCCCGGCTCAATGAGCAGTTCTTC. It yields the protein CASSSLVARLNEQFF.